These T cell receptor beta chains were read from a single sample in a study of early T cells in non-severe SARS-CoV-2 infection. TCRdb itself ran the 5' RACE reads through MiXCR, one entry per CDR3 protein. Counted here are 32,000 or so distinct CDR3 sequences, under 6% occurring once; the ten biggest clones make up roughly 5.5%. Input material: whole blood. The origin of the receptors is an adult who was a healthcare worker with PCR-confirmed SARS-CoV-2 infection or an uninfected control (not recorded which). CDR3s include the opening cysteine and the closing phenylalanine or tryptophan. The order of the fields is V gene, clone size, J gene, D gene, CDR3 protein, CDR3 DNA. D genes are given only for firm matches. Expanded clones are given a class, and other clones once, few, many or no size at all.

TRBV9,.,TRBJ1-6,TRBD1,CASSDRGTHRGDSPLHF,TGTGCCAGCAGCGACCGCGGGACCCACAGGGGAGATTCACCCCTCCACTTT
TRBV29-1,many,TRBJ1-3,.,CSVVLNRSPGNTIYF,TGCAGCGTTGTCCTGAACAGGAGTCCTGGAAACACCATATATTTT
TRBV7-8,few,TRBJ2-7,TRBD1,CASSLGQGALGEQYF,TGTGCCAGCAGCCTCGGACAGGGCGCCTTAGGCGAGCAGTACTTC
TRBV7-2,medium-sized,TRBJ1-1,.,CASSPDRLAEAFF,TGTGCCAGCAGCCCGGACAGACTAGCTGAAGCTTTCTTT
TRBV6-2/TRBV6-3,many,TRBJ1-5,.,CASSYRGSNQPQHF,TGTGCCAGCAGTTACAGAGGGAGCAATCAGCCCCAGCATTTT
TRBV24-1,few,TRBJ1-1,.,CATSDADRRPTEAFF,TGTGCCACCAGTGATGCTGACAGGCGCCCCACTGAAGCTTTCTTT
TRBV24-1,.,TRBJ1-4,.,CATSDRNEKLFF,TGTGCCACCAGTGATCGGAATGAAAAACTGTTTTTT
TRBV27,many,TRBJ2-6,.,CASSGGQRSGANVLTF,TGTGCCAGCAGTGGCGGACAGCGCTCTGGGGCCAACGTCCTGACTTTC
TRBV20-1,many,TRBJ1-6,.,CSAEQGESYNSPLHF,TGCAGTGCGGAACAGGGAGAATCCTATAATTCACCCCTCCACTTT
TRBV7-8,.,TRBJ1-2,.,CASSFGVVNYGYTF,TGTGCCAGCAGCTTTGGGGTTGTCAACTATGGCTACACCTTC
TRBV4-2,many,TRBJ2-1,TRBD2,CASSQDASGGANEQFF,TGTGCCAGCAGCCAAGATGCGAGCGGGGGGGCCAATGAGCAGTTCTTC
TRBV5-1,many,TRBJ2-7,.,CASSSGDEQYF,TGCGCCAGCAGCTCCGGGGACGAGCAGTACTTC
TRBV4-3,medium-sized,TRBJ2-1,.,CASSHLARGPVYNEQFF,TGCGCCAGCAGCCATTTAGCTCGGGGGCCGGTTTACAATGAGCAGTTCTTC
TRBV21-1,many,TRBJ1-1,.,CASPRPREGVKQMDTEAFF,TGTGCCAGCCCACGGCCACGGGAGGGGGTCAAACAGATGGACACTGAAGCTTTCTTT
TRBV6-1,many,TRBJ2-1,TRBD2,CASSGTSGGANEQFF,TGTGCCAGCAGTGGGACTAGCGGGGGGGCCAATGAGCAGTTCTTC
TRBV29-1,many,TRBJ2-3,.,CSVDYSTDTQYF,TGCAGCGTTGATTATAGCACAGATACGCAGTATTTT
TRBV12-3/TRBV12-4,many,TRBJ2-2,TRBD2,CASSPRLAGGQGNTGELFF,TGTGCCAGCAGTCCCAGACTAGCGGGGGGCCAGGGAAACACCGGGGAGCTGTTTTTT
TRBV20-1,many,TRBJ2-7,.,CSADQGLYEQYF,TGCAGTGCCGACCAGGGGCTCTACGAGCAGTACTTC
TRBV7-2,.,TRBJ1-1,TRBD1,CASSPGQGMDTEAFF,TGTGCCAGCAGCCCCGGACAGGGGATGGACACTGAAGCTTTCTTT
TRBV20-1,.,TRBJ2-7,.,CSALSYEQYF,TGCAGTGCTCTAAGCTACGAGCAGTACTTC
TRBV7-8,many,TRBJ2-1,TRBD1,CASSSDRGNEQFF,TGTGCCAGCAGCTCCGACAGGGGCAATGAGCAGTTCTTC
TRBV12-3/TRBV12-4,many,TRBJ1-2,.,CASSRSGKLYGYTF,TGTGCCAGCAGCCGATCTGGGAAGCTCTATGGCTACACCTTC
TRBV29-1,many,TRBJ2-7,.,CSVQQPRPLYSYEQYF,TGCAGCGTTCAACAGCCCCGGCCCCTCTACTCCTACGAGCAGTACTTC
TRBV5-4,many,TRBJ2-7,.,CASSWSSSYEQYF,TGTGCCAGCAGCTGGTCCAGCTCCTACGAGCAGTACTTC
TRBV6-5,many,TRBJ1-5,.,CASSYSREVQPQHF,TGTGCCAGCAGTTACTCCCGGGAGGTTCAGCCCCAGCATTTT
TRBV27,many,TRBJ2-5,.,CASSSQGQIQETQYF,TGTGCCAGCAGTTCCCAAGGACAGATCCAAGAGACCCAGTACTTC
TRBV4-3,many,TRBJ1-1,.,CASSQELTGRTSDEAFF,TGCGCCAGCAGCCAAGAATTAACTGGGAGGACATCGGATGAAGCTTTCTTT
TRBV12-5,.,TRBJ2-3,TRBD2,CASASGANPDTQYF,TGTGCTAGTGCTAGCGGGGCGAACCCAGATACGCAGTATTTT
TRBV12-3/TRBV12-4,many,TRBJ1-5,.,CASRQGDQPQHF,TGTGCCAGCAGACAGGGCGATCAGCCCCAGCATTTT
TRBV28,many,TRBJ1-4,.,CASRWGENEKLFF,TGTGCCAGCAGGTGGGGGGAGAATGAAAAACTGTTTTTT
TRBV3-1,.,TRBJ2-3,TRBD2,CASSRRGADTQYF,TGTGCCAGCAGCCGTCGGGGGGCAGATACGCAGTATTTT
TRBV9,.,TRBJ2-1,TRBD1,CASSVVGQVYNEQFF,TGTGCCAGCAGCGTAGTAGGACAGGTCTACAATGAGCAGTTCTTC
TRBV6-1,many,TRBJ1-2,TRBD1,CASAHRGPGYTF,TGTGCCAGTGCTCACAGGGGTCCTGGCTACACCTTC
TRBV20-1,.,TRBJ2-7,.,CSARDWSSPQGGLSEQYF,TGCAGTGCTAGAGATTGGTCATCCCCCCAGGGTGGCTTGTCCGAGCAGTACTTC
TRBV18,few,TRBJ2-7,.,CASSPGTETYEQYF,TGTGCCAGCTCACCTGGGACCGAGACCTACGAGCAGTACTTC
TRBV20-1,.,TRBJ1-6,.,CSARDVWAGSPLHF,TGCAGTGCTAGAGACGTTTGGGCAGGCTCACCCCTCCACTTT
TRBV27,.,TRBJ1-1,.,CASSITGSGSEAFF,TGTGCCAGCAGTATAACAGGGTCTGGGTCTGAAGCTTTCTTT
TRBV29-1,few,TRBJ2-7,.,CSVRSGIREYF,TGCAGCGTTCGGTCCGGGATCAGGGAATACTTC
TRBV27,many,TRBJ2-2,TRBD2,CASRSGANTGELFF,TGTGCCAGCCGTAGCGGGGCGAACACCGGGGAGCTGTTTTTT
TRBV12-3/TRBV12-4,many,TRBJ2-7,TRBD2,CASSLGLPYEQYF,TGTGCCAGCAGCCTGGGACTACCCTACGAGCAGTACTTC
TRBV5-6,few,TRBJ1-1,.,CASSLASEAFF,TGTGCCAGCAGCTTGGCCTCTGAAGCTTTCTTT
TRBV12-3/TRBV12-4,medium-sized,TRBJ1-1,.,CASSLRGPPSNTEAFF,TGTGCCAGCAGTTTACGAGGGCCACCCTCTAACACTGAAGCTTTCTTT
TRBV15,many,TRBJ2-3,TRBD2,CATSRDISKRGNQRDTQYF,TGTGCCACCAGCAGAGATATATCGAAGCGGGGGAACCAGAGAGATACGCAGTATTTT
TRBV20-1,.,TRBJ2-3,TRBD2,CSEGRGTTDTQYF,TGCAGTGAAGGGCGGGGGACCACAGATACGCAGTATTTT
TRBV7-2,many,TRBJ2-4,.,CASSLNAGVRVIQYF,TGTGCCAGCAGCTTGAACGCGGGCGTTCGGGTCATTCAGTACTTC
TRBV20-1,many,TRBJ2-7,.,CSARFPGYEQYF,TGCAGTGCTAGATTCCCCGGCTACGAGCAGTACTTC
TRBV7-6,many,TRBJ2-3,.,CASSLQAGGADTQYF,TGTGCCAGCAGCTTACAAGCTGGGGGTGCAGATACGCAGTATTTT